The sequence of this T cell receptor (beta chain) was determined in a study of blood T cell repertoires in COVID-19. Study background: The United States, Italy and Spain were the sources of the acute and convalescent COVID-19 samples. T cells, B-cell-depleted T cells, or PBMCs supplied cDNA or gDNA.

In the original analysis: Estimation of nucleated cell counts was performed using reference gene primer amplification. Here immunoSEQ multiplex PCR was the method, and the copy in TCRdb shows in-frame clones only, minus some. V and J calls and clone size are those listed in that table; D and trimming were worked out from the DNA. Of over 100,000 clones in the sample, around 87% were seen once. CDR3 size: 16 residues. The germline V gene has CDR1 MDHEN and CDR2 SYDVKM. V lost 5 bases to trimming and J lost 6 bases; unmatched junction nucleotides: 12. The sample was peripheral blood. The sequence derives from a man aged 50-59 years with acute or convalescent COVID-19. The J gene is TRBJ2-2, the V gene TRBV28; 7 nucleotides agree with TRBD1. The CDR3 reads CASSPIQGPTAGELFF. DNA of the CDR3: TGTGCCAGCAGTCCCATACAGGGGCCCACGGCCGGGGAGCTGTTTTTT.